This is a list of T cell receptor beta chains from one sample in a study of cytomegalovirus exposure and HLA in healthy donors. Produced via immunoSEQ multiplex PCR; TCRdb's table is partial and in-frame only. The data show over 150,000 clones, about 81% seen once. The sequenced sample consisted of PBMCs. Receptor source: a woman between 50 and 59 years old in good health and CMV-seropositive. Both conserved end residues are part of each CDR3. A D gene is named only where the DNA matches it firmly. Where a row states a size, it is once, few, many or the class of an expanded clone; other rows omit it.

d_gene	len	abundance	j_gene	v_gene	CDR3aa	CDR3nt
NA	13	NA	TRBJ2-1	TRBV10-3	CATDPARSGEQFF	TGTGCCACCGACCCAGCCCGTAGCGGCGAGCAGTTCTTC
NA	18	NA	TRBJ2-3	TRBV7-9	CASSLDSYRVLGTDTQYF	TGTGCCAGCAGCTTGGATTCTTACAGGGTCTTGGGCACAGATACGCAGTATTTT
TRBD1	13	NA	TRBJ1-1	TRBV29-1	CSVRWTGDAEAFF	TGCAGCGTCCGGTGGACAGGGGATGCTGAAGCTTTCTTT
TRBD1	14	NA	TRBJ1-2	TRBV28	CASRSPGQGMGYTF	TGTGCCAGCAGATCTCCGGGACAGGGGATGGGCTACACCTTC
NA	15	once	TRBJ2-7	TRBV2	CASRPIPTGSYEQYF	TGTGCCAGCAGACCCATACCAACAGGATCCTACGAGCAGTACTTC
NA	16	NA	TRBJ2-5	TRBV27	CASSSLPRQGARTQYF	TGTGCCAGCAGTTCCCTCCCACGCCAGGGCGCGAGGACCCAGTACTTC
NA	12	NA	TRBJ2-7	TRBV29-1	CSVAGTRYEQYF	TGCAGCGTAGCCGGGACTCGCTACGAGCAGTACTTC
TRBD2	15	NA	TRBJ2-1	TRBV7-2	CASSLVGGSYNEQFF	TGTGCCAGCAGCTTGGTGGGGGGGTCCTACAATGAGCAGTTCTTC
TRBD1	14	NA	TRBJ1-2	TRBV5-1	CASSLVTGEGGYTF	TGCGCCAGCAGCTTGGTGACAGGGGAGGGCGGCTACACCTTC
TRBD1	13	NA	TRBJ2-7	TRBV10-2	CASSGQGAYEQYF	TGCGCCAGCAGTGGACAGGGGGCCTACGAGCAGTACTTC
NA	13	NA	TRBJ2-3	TRBV7-2	CASSSEPSDTQYF	TGTGCCAGCAGCTCCGAGCCGTCAGATACGCAGTATTTT
TRBD1	16	NA	TRBJ2-3	TRBV4-1	CASSQPDRGSTDTQYF	TGCGCCAGCAGCCAACCGGACAGGGGATCCACAGATACGCAGTATTTT
TRBD1	15	NA	TRBJ2-7	TRBV19	CASSISGQGTYEQYF	TGTGCCAGTAGTATATCCGGACAGGGGACCTACGAGCAGTACTTC
TRBD1	13	NA	TRBJ1-2	TRBV6-1	CASRWTGSSGYTF	TGTGCCAGCAGATGGACAGGATCTAGTGGCTACACCTTC
TRBD2	14	NA	TRBJ2-6	TRBV5-5	CASRGRAGANVLTF	TGTGCCAGCAGGGGGAGGGCTGGGGCCAACGTCCTGACTTTC
TRBD1	15	NA	TRBJ2-7	TRBV18	CASSLMDRGGHEQYF	TGTGCCAGCTCACTCATGGACAGGGGAGGTCACGAGCAGTACTTC
NA	15	few	TRBJ2-1	TRBV11-2	CASSLGHGEGGEQFF	TGTGCCAGCAGCTTAGGACACGGAGAAGGAGGAGAGCAGTTCTTC
NA	15	NA	TRBJ2-3	TRBV15	CATAKTSHSTDTQYF	TGTGCCACCGCCAAGACTAGTCATAGCACAGATACGCAGTATTTT
NA	12	NA	TRBJ2-1	TRBV6-1	CASSRGDNEQFF	TGTGCCAGCAGCAGGGGAGACAATGAGCAGTTCTTC
NA	15	NA	TRBJ1-5	TRBV2	CASSEFNGGRQPQHF	TGTGCCAGCAGTGAGTTTAACGGGGGTCGGCAGCCCCAGCATTTT
NA	13	NA	TRBJ1-2	TRBV18	CASSPPSDYGYTF	TGTGCCAGCTCACCCCCAAGCGACTATGGCTACACCTTC
TRBD1	16	few	TRBJ2-2	TRBV19	CASTDYGGQGTGELFF	TGTGCCAGTACAGACTACGGGGGACAGGGGACTGGGGAGCTGTTTTTT
NA	14	NA	TRBJ2-2	TRBV9	CASSLSSSSGELFF	TGTGCCAGCAGCTTGAGCTCTAGTTCCGGGGAGCTGTTTTTT
NA	14	NA	TRBJ1-5	TRBV28	CASSLGRVNQPQHF	TGTGCCAGCAGTTTAGGCAGGGTTAATCAGCCCCAGCATTTT
NA	16	NA	TRBJ2-7	TRBV2	CASSDVGLNLSGEQYF	TGTGCCAGCAGTGACGTGGGATTAAACTTGTCGGGAGAGCAGTACTTC
NA	13	NA	TRBJ1-4	TRBV10-2	CASGGGRKEKLFF	TGCGCCTCCGGGGGGGGGCGAAAGGAAAAACTGTTTTTT
NA	13	NA	TRBJ2-7	TRBV6-1	CASSLTGSYEQYF	TGTGCCAGCAGCTTAACAGGGTCCTACGAGCAGTACTTC
TRBD2	15	NA	TRBJ2-1	TRBV19	CASSKPGLAYNEQFF	TGTGCCAGTAGTAAACCGGGACTAGCCTACAATGAGCAGTTCTTC
NA	15	NA	TRBJ1-2	TRBV19	CASSIDSGRRGGYTF	TGTGCCAGTAGTATAGACAGTGGAAGACGGGGTGGCTACACCTTC
TRBD1	14	NA	TRBJ1-4	TRBV2	CASTGQGRGEKLFF	TGTGCCAGCACCGGACAGGGGCGAGGGGAAAAACTGTTTTTT
NA	15	NA	TRBJ2-7	TRBV28	CASSPENADFYEQYF	TGTGCCAGCAGCCCTGAAAACGCCGACTTCTACGAGCAGTACTTC
TRBD1	17	NA	TRBJ2-2	TRBV5-6	CASSPKRQGSWAGELFF	TGTGCCAGCAGCCCGAAGAGACAGGGAAGTTGGGCCGGGGAGCTGTTTTTT
NA	14	NA	TRBJ2-1	TRBV10-3	CAISDRQEYNEQFF	TGTGCCATCAGTGACCGACAGGAGTACAATGAGCAGTTCTTC
NA	16	NA	TRBJ2-2	TRBV19	CASRPGEGGVTGELFF	TGTGCCAGTAGGCCAGGGGAGGGAGGGGTCACCGGGGAGCTGTTTTTT
TRBD1	16	NA	TRBJ2-2	TRBV5-1	CASSLDGQGAFRELFF	TGCGCCAGCAGCTTGGACGGACAGGGGGCATTCAGGGAGCTGTTTTTT
NA	12	NA	TRBJ2-5	TRBV7-2	CASSLSGETQYF	TGTGCCAGCAGCTTAAGCGGGGAGACCCAGTACTTC
TRBD1	14	NA	TRBJ2-5	TRBV6-5	CASSVHRGQETQYF	TGTGCCAGCAGCGTTCACAGGGGACAAGAGACCCAGTACTTC
TRBD1	14	NA	TRBJ1-2	TRBV30	CACLRTGGRYGYTF	TGTGCCTGTCTCCGGACAGGGGGCCGCTATGGCTACACCTTC
NA	15	NA	TRBJ2-7	TRBV7-9	CASSSLQGMSYEQYF	TGTGCCAGCAGCTCACTGCAGGGAATGTCCTACGAGCAGTACTTC
NA	16	few	TRBJ2-1	TRBV15	CATSRDDGPKGNEQFF	TGTGCCACCAGCAGAGATGACGGACCGAAGGGGAATGAGCAGTTCTTC
NA	14	NA	TRBJ1-2	TRBV6-1	CASTGHVLFDGYTF	TGTGCCAGCACTGGCCACGTCCTCTTCGATGGCTACACCTTC
NA	14	once	TRBJ2-2	TRBV19	CASSDRSNTGELFF	TGTGCCAGTAGTGACAGGTCGAACACCGGGGAGCTGTTTTTT
TRBD2	13	NA	TRBJ2-1	TRBV2	CASRLLATDEQFF	TGTGCCAGCAGATTACTAGCGACCGATGAGCAGTTCTTC
NA	15	NA	TRBJ1-1	TRBV6-1	CASSEARGMNTEAFF	TGTGCCAGCAGTGAAGCGCGGGGAATGAACACTGAAGCTTTCTTT
NA	14	NA	TRBJ2-1	TRBV9	CASSELPMNDEQFF	TGTGCCAGCAGCGAGCTCCCTATGAACGATGAGCAGTTCTTC
TRBD1	15	NA	TRBJ1-6	TRBV6-5	CASSLDREFSSPLHF	TGTGCCAGCAGTCTGGACAGGGAGTTTTCTTCACCCCTCCACTTT
NA	15	NA	TRBJ2-2	TRBV7-7	CASSPRRGNTGELFF	TGTGCCAGCAGCCCTAGGCGGGGGAACACCGGGGAGCTGTTTTTT
NA	17	NA	TRBJ2-6	TRBV9	CASSPPRGSSGANVLTF	TGTGCCAGCAGTCCCCCCCGGGGGTCGTCTGGGGCCAACGTCCTGACTTTC